Each of the 10 T cell receptor beta chains below was sequenced from the same sample in a study of blood T cell repertoires in COVID-19. Clones were sequenced by immunoSEQ multiplex PCR, and TCRdb holds only the in-frame ones, with some missing. The data show about 270,000 clones, about 82% seen once. Sequencing was done on a sample of PBMCs or T cells enriched from blood (not recorded which). The receptors stem from a woman in her fifties or sixties with acute COVID-19.

This clone was found a few times. The chain recombines TRBV7-2 with TRBJ1-1; D remains unclear. This CDR3 is 14 amino acids long. Germline-derived CDR1 and CDR2 are SGHTA and FQGNSA. V was pared by 0 bases and J by 8 bases, with 13 bases between. CDR3 coding DNA: TGTGCCAGCAGCTTAGCACGCACCCGAGAAGAAGCTTTCTTT. Protein product: CASSLARTREEAFF.

This clone qualifies as medium-sized. The chain combines TRBV27 with TRBJ1-2; D is perhaps TRBD1 (5 bases). Germline CDR1 and CDR2: MNHEY and SMNVEV (reference sequence). Trimming took 0 bases from V and 6 from J, leaving 14 bases between them. CDR3 length: 15 residues. The CDR3 is CASSLSARAEDGYTF. CDR3 sequence (DNA): TGTGCCAGCAGTTTATCGGCCAGGGCAGAGGATGGCTACACCTTC.

DNA for the CDR3: TGTGCCAGCAGCTTGGACAGCTACAATCAGCCCCAGCATTTT. As protein: CASSLDSYNQPQHF. The chain employs TRBV7-2 and TRBJ1-5; a weak D match, TRBD1 (6 bases). CDR3 length equals 14 residues. The V gene's germline CDR1 is SGHTA and CDR2 FQGNSA. V was clipped by 3 bases and J by 3 bases, with 9 bases between them.

CDR3 DNA sequence: TGTGCCAGCTCACCAACGCTAAATGAGCAGTTCTTC. Translating it yields CASSPTLNEQFF. The chain links TRBV18 to TRBJ2-1; D gene uncertain. Trimming took off 2 bases at V and 7 bases at J, with 6 bases between the two ends. The germline V gene encodes CDR1 KGHSH and CDR2 LQKENI. This CDR3 has 12 residues.

This clone was observed a handful of times. The J gene is TRBJ2-5, the V gene TRBV18; 16 nucleotides line up with TRBD2. V trimming: 3 bases; J trimming: 2 bases; junction bases outside the gene matches: 9. Germline V gives CDR1 KGHSH, CDR2 LQKENI. The CDR3 sequence is 19 residues long. This chain's CDR3 is CASSPLGLAGGSWQETQYF. The CDR3 DNA follows: TGTGCCAGCTCACCGCTGGGACTAGCGGGGGGGTCATGGCAAGAGACCCAGTACTTC.

This clone was found a few times. V is TRBV21-1 and J is TRBJ1-5. TRBV21-1 is noted as a pseudogene. This CDR3 is built from 15 residues. The CDR3 spells CASTNTENSNQPQHF. In DNA form, the CDR3 reads TGTGCCAGCACGAATACGGAGAATAGCAATCAGCCCCAGCATTTT.

The chain is built from TRBV19 and TRBJ1-1, with unresolved D. The CDR3 length is 13 residues. Between the trimmed V and J ends, which lost 3 bases and 7 bases, there was a span of 12 bases. From germline, CDR1 is LNHDA and CDR2 SQIVND (reference sequence). CDR3: CASSISTEFEAFF. The CDR3, as DNA: TGTGCCAGTAGTATTTCAACGGAGTTTGAAGCTTTCTTT.

The V and J genes are TRBV18 and TRBJ2-1, with 8 bases matching TRBD2. Germline trimming cut 6 bases from V and 6 bases from J; bases unmatched to any gene: 13. The germline gives CDR1 KGHSH, CDR2 LQKENI. The CDR3 runs 16 residues. The CDR3 nucleotides are TGTGCCAGCTCCCCTTTACCCGGGGGGGAGGGCAATGAGCAGTTCTTC. This codes for CASSPLPGGEGNEQFF.

The chain uses TRBV5-4 and TRBJ1-1; TRBD1 aligns across 7 bases. The V segment lost 0 bases and the J segment 1 base; nucleotides outside the gene matches: 6. The CDR3 has 16 residues. The germline gives CDR1 SGHNT, CDR2 YYREEE (reference sequence). This CDR3 is CASSLEEGARNTEAFF. The CDR3 DNA sequence: TGTGCCAGCAGCTTGGAGGAGGGGGCGCGGAACACTGAAGCTTTCTTT.

The chain has TRBV5-8 and TRBJ1-1; maybe TRBD1 (6 bases). Germline V CDR1 and CDR2: SGHTS, YDEGEE. This CDR3 has 15 residues. V lost 4 bases and J 2 bases, leaving 15 bases between the germline ends. This chain's CDR3 is CASSNRAPQNTEAFF. The CDR3 DNA sequence: TGTGCCAGCAGCAACAGGGCGCCCCAAAACACTGAAGCTTTCTTT.